Listed here are 20 T cell receptor beta chains from one sample, sequenced in a study of blood T cell repertoires in COVID-19. Generated by immunoSEQ multiplex PCR, the TCRdb table keeps only in-frame clones and is missing some. This sample has roughly 150,000 clones, with approximately 87% found just once. Sequenced material: peripheral blood. The receptors stem from a human donor in a cohort sampled during active COVID-19.

This sequence joins TRBV28 and TRBJ1-5, with D maybe TRBD1 (6 bases). Germline V CDR1 and CDR2: MDHEN, SYDVKM. Trimming removed 4 bases at V and 4 bases at J, with 11 bases between. The CDR3 has 14 amino acids. For the CDR3, the DNA is TGTGCCAGCAGTTATTTACAGGGAAATCAGCCCCAGCATTTT. It yields the protein CASSYLQGNQPQHF.

This clone was seen once. This CDR3 is CASSSDRFYGYTF. The CDR3 coding sequence is TGTGCCAGCAGCTCGGACAGGTTCTATGGCTACACCTTC. V and J are TRBV11-2 and TRBJ1-2; 7 nucleotides line up with TRBD1. The CDR3 extends over 13 amino acids. Trimming took 4 bases from V and 4 from J; bases not matched to a gene: 3. The germline V gene has CDR1 SGHAT and CDR2 FQNNGV.

The J gene is TRBJ2-3, the V gene TRBV5-1, with 12 bases fitting TRBD1. Germline-derived CDR1 and CDR2 are SGHRS and YFSETQ. This CDR3 contains 15 residues. V gave up 4 bases and J gave up 2 bases; unmatched junction bases: 2. This CDR3 reads CASSPGQGATDTQYF. CDR3 DNA sequence: TGCGCCAGCAGCCCGGGACAGGGGGCCACAGATACGCAGTATTTT. Filled out from reference TRBV5-1 and TRBJ2-3, the complete variable domain reads KAGVTQTPRYLIKTRGQQVTLSCSPISGHRSVSWYQQTPGQGLQFLFEYFSETQRNKGNFPGRFSGRQFSNSRSEMNVSTLELGDSALYLCASSPGQGATDTQYFGPGTRLTVL.

To note about this clone: The same CDR3 is also encoded by other DNA sequences in this sample. The chain is built from TRBV19 and TRBJ1-3, with D perhaps TRBD1 (5 bases). Germline V lookup: CDR1 LNHDA, CDR2 SQIVND (reference sequence). CDR3 size: 13 residues. Trimming left V 8 bases short and J 2 bases short, with 10 bases between. The CDR3 DNA reads TGTGCCAGTCAGGGTGGTCCTGGAAACACCATATATTTT. As protein: CASQGGPGNTIYF. The full variable domain, in which reference TRBV19 and TRBJ1-3 provide the parts outside the CDR3, is DGGITQSPKYLFRKEGQNVTLSCEQNLNHDAMYWYRQDPGQGLRLIYYSQIVNDFQKGDIAEGYSVSREKKESFPLTVTSAQKNPTAFYLCASQGGPGNTIYFGEGSWLTVV.

The genes are TRBV5-5 and TRBJ1-2; a possible D gene is TRBD1 (5 bases). Germline CDR1 SGHKS, CDR2 YYEKEE (reference sequence). The CDR3 spans 14 residues. The V and J ends lost 1 base and 5 bases respectively, with 12 bases between them. DNA for the CDR3: TGTGCCAGCAGCTTGCTTGGGGGAGGGTATGGCTACACCTTC. Amino acids: CASSLLGGGYGYTF.

A few counts support this clone. The chain recombines TRBV5-6 with TRBJ2-5; weak D call: TRBD1 (6 bases). The CDR3 loop spans 14 amino acids. The ends were cut back, 4 bases at V and 4 bases at J, with 14 bases in the middle. Germline V gives CDR1 SGHDT, CDR2 YYEEEE. The chain's CDR3 is CASSRRTVRETQYF. CDR3 DNA: TGTGCCAGCAGCCGGAGGACAGTAAGAGAGACCCAGTACTTC.

The rearrangement uses TRBV7-2 and TRBJ1-4, with 9 bases identical to TRBD1. This CDR3 is built from 15 residues. Germline loops: CDR1 SGHTA, CDR2 FQGNSA. The V gene end was trimmed by 6 bases and the J gene end by 8 bases; junction bases not matched to a gene: 10. The CDR3 loop reads CASSNRGRLEEKLFF. The DNA of the CDR3 is TGTGCCAGCAGTAACAGGGGGCGGTTGGAGGAAAAACTGTTTTTT.

This clone was observed a few times. V gene TRBV25-1 combines with J gene TRBJ1-6; tentative D call: TRBD1 (6 bases). Germline V gives CDR1 MGHDK, CDR2 SYGVNS. The CDR3 runs to 14 residues. Trimming removed 7 bases from V and 10 bases from J, with 17 bases in between. The CDR3 region has the DNA TGTGCCAGCAAGGGAACAGGGCATGGGTCACCCCTCCACTTT. Translated: CASKGTGHGSPLHF.

The chain uses TRBV5-1 and TRBJ2-2, with D perhaps TRBD1 (5 bases). Germline CDR1 reads SGHRS; CDR2 reads YFSETQ. V lost 1 base and J lost 4, with 11 bases in between. The length of the CDR3 is 15 residues. The CDR3 DNA reads as TGCGCCAGCAGCTTGTTGGGGCGCCCCACCGGGGAGCTGTTTTTT. Encoded protein: CASSLLGRPTGELFF.

The gene calls are TRBV5-4 and TRBJ2-1, with TRBD2 matching over 10 bases. The germline V gene encodes CDR1 SGHNT and CDR2 YYREEE (reference sequence). Losses at the gene ends were 3 bases for V and 0 bases for J; bases not matched to a gene: 9. The CDR3 sequence is 18 residues long. CDR3 in DNA: TGTGCCAGCAGCTGGACTAGCGGAGCCCGAAGCTCCTACAATGAGCAGTTCTTC. Translated, it gives CASSWTSGARSSYNEQFF.

The chain has TRBV6-2 or TRBV6-3 and TRBJ2-1; D ambiguous. V was clipped by 6 bases and J by 9 bases, with 15 bases between them. CDR1 is MNHEY and CDR2 is SVGEGT in the germline V gene. The length of the CDR3 is 13 residues. DNA of the CDR3: TGTGCCAGCAGCCCGTCCTACAGCACTGAGCAGTTCTTC. Protein product: CASSPSYSTEQFF.

V usage is TRBV27 and J usage is TRBJ2-5, with 12 bases identical to TRBD2. The J segment lost 9 bases and the V segment lost 6 bases, leaving 8 bases of the junction unmatched. Germline CDR1 is MNHEY and CDR2 is SMNVEV (reference sequence). This CDR3 spans 14 amino acids. In DNA, the CDR3 is TGTGCCAGCAGCCCCACTAGCGGGGGGAGGGCCCAGTACTTC. Amino acid sequence: CASSPTSGGRAQYF.

This clone came up a few times. This chain connects TRBV10-3 to TRBJ1-4; no reliable D call. V was shortened by 4 bases and J by 8 bases, with 11 bases between the two germline ends. CDR1 and CDR2 from the germline V gene are ENHRY and SYGVKD. CDR3 length: 13 amino acids. CDR3 amino acids: CAISADFSEKLFF. CDR3 nucleotide sequence: TGTGCCATCAGTGCCGACTTTTCGGAAAAACTGTTTTTT.

The gene calls are TRBV9 and TRBJ1-2, with unresolved D. The germline V gene has CDR1 SGDLS and CDR2 YYNGEE. This CDR3 comprises 12 residues. V dropped 0 bases and J dropped 4 bases, with 4 bases sitting between them. The CDR3 DNA reads as TGTGCCAGCAGCGTAGCCAGCTATGGCTACACCTTC. Protein sequence: CASSVASYGYTF.

The chain uses TRBV7-2 and TRBJ1-1; D not certain. V was clipped by 2 bases and J by 1 base, with 5 bases between them. CDR1 is SGHTA and CDR2 is FQGNSA in the germline V gene. CDR3 length equals 13 residues. The DNA for the CDR3 is TGTGCCAGCAGCTTAAACGGGAACACTGAAGCTTTCTTT. Its translation: CASSLNGNTEAFF.

The chain links TRBV12-3 or TRBV12-4 to TRBJ1-1, with TRBD1 identical over 7 bases. With 7 bases clipped from V and 5 bases from J, the junction kept 7 bases outside the gene matches. This CDR3 spans 13 amino acids. In DNA form, the CDR3 reads TGTGCCAGCACCTTGGGACAGAGTACTGAAGCTTTCTTT. It is translated as CASTLGQSTEAFF.

This chain links TRBV5-4 with TRBJ1-6; D is undetermined. Trimming pared 1 base from V and 6 bases from J, leaving 8 bases between. This CDR3 comprises 14 residues. Germline CDR1 and CDR2: SGHNT and YYREEE (reference sequence). The CDR3 loop is CASSLNQINSPLHF. CDR3 DNA: TGTGCCAGCAGCTTGAACCAGATTAATTCACCCCTCCACTTT. Full variable domain (outside the CDR3, taken from reference TRBV5-4 and TRBJ1-6): ETGVTQSPTHLIKTRGQQVTLRCSSQSGHNTVSWYQQALGQGPQFIFQYYREEENGRGNFPPRFSGLQFPNYSSELNVNALELDDSALYLCASSLNQINSPLHFGNGTRLTVT.

The chain uses TRBV7-2 and TRBJ2-7, with TRBD2 identical over 12 bases. The germline V gene has CDR1 SGHTA and CDR2 FQGNSA. This CDR3 spans 13 amino acids. CDR3 DNA: TGTGCCAGCAGCACCAGACTAGCGGGAGACTTGAGGGTC. It is translated as CASSTRLAGDLRV.

This chain connects TRBV7-9 to TRBJ1-3; maybe TRBD1 (6 bases). The CDR3 has 16 residues. The ends were cut back, 2 bases at V and 2 bases at J, with 13 bases in the middle. The germline V gene encodes CDR1 SEHNR and CDR2 FQNEAQ (reference sequence). CDR3 bases: TGTGCCAGCAGCTTACTTGGGGGCGAAGCTGGAAACACCATATATTTT. Translating gives CASSLLGGEAGNTIYF.

The gene calls are TRBV5-1 and TRBJ2-7; 9 bases map to TRBD1. Trimming took 0 bases from V and 1 from J; bases not matched to a gene: 2. The germline gives CDR1 SGHRS, CDR2 YFSETQ. The CDR3 totals 15 residues. CDR3: CASSLAQGASYEQYF. The DNA of the CDR3 is TGCGCCAGCAGCTTGGCACAGGGGGCTTCCTACGAGCAGTACTTC.